This T cell receptor beta chain was sequenced for a study of CD8+CD57+ T cells in acquired aplastic anemia. Study details: Sorted cells (CD4+ and CD8+) yielded DNA amounts that averaged approximately 3.1 ug. Regarding the study as a whole: For CD8+ Simpson's diversity, patients and controls showed no significant difference.

Concerning this clonotype: Its antigen remains unidentified.

The CDR3 loop spans 14 amino acids. Trimming took off 3 bases at V and 3 bases at J, with 10 bases between the two ends. In germline, CDR1 is SGDLS, CDR2 YYNGEE. The TCR beta profiling, which covered VDJ combination and CDR3 sequence, was carried out using genomic DNA as the template. Each CDR3 protein gets one entry after TCRdb re-called the reads with MiXCR. This table holds about 400,000 distinct CDR3 sequences, about 70% found once. Sequenced material: sorted CD4+, CD8+, or CD8+CD57+ T cells (not recorded which) from PBMCs. This chain uses TRBV9 with TRBJ1-3; D possibly corresponds to TRBD1 (6 bases). The clonotype comes from a human donor in good health, serving as a control. The CDR3 protein is CASSETGHGNTIYF. The CDR3 region has the DNA TGTGCCAGCAGCGAGACAGGCCATGGAAACACCATATATTTT.